This TCR beta chain comes out of a study of blood T cells in healthy people across ages. Using a J-beta primer mix together with a sample-barcoded 5' primer, a second PCR was run for roughly 6 to 11 cycles. All cDNA molecules were each tagged by a template-switch adaptor with 12 random nucleotides. Via MiXCR, TCRdb re-called the 5' RACE reads, giving one row per CDR3 protein. The sample lists hundreds of thousands of distinct CDR3 sequences, roughly 30% occurring once. This clonotype was counted ten times or more. Trimming removed 0 bases at V and 1 base at J, with 12 bases between. Germline V lookup: CDR1 SGDLS, CDR2 YYNGEE. The CDR3 runs 16 residues.

The V call is TRBV9, the J call TRBJ2-3, with a tentative D call TRBD2 (6 bases). The sequencing input was blood. This TCR was recovered from a woman of 80 years or more in good health. This CDR3 is CASSVALAAGTDTQYF. CDR3 bases: TGTGCCAGCAGCGTAGCTTTAGCGGCGGGCACAGATACGCAGTATTTT.